This is a list of T cell receptor beta chains from one sample in a study of follicular helper T cells after annual influenza vaccination. Sequencing used immunoSEQ multiplex PCR; TCRdb keeps in-frame clones, though not all of them. Here the sample spans 4,000 to 5,500 clones, about 83% being singletons. Sequences were derived from CXCR5+ CD38- circulating T follicular helper cells from blood, sampled 7 days after influenza vaccination. The receptors were gathered from an adult who received the influenza vaccine. Each CDR3 is given with its conserved first and last residue. A D gene is named only where the DNA matches it firmly. Expanded clones are given a class, and other clones once, few, many or no size at all.

CDR3 protein,CDR3 DNA,D gene,CDR3 length,J gene,V gene,clone size
CASSLADRANTEAFF,TGCGCCAGCAGCTTGGCCGACAGGGCTAACACTGAAGCTTTCTTT,TRBD1,15,TRBJ1-1,TRBV5-1,-
CAISESGGRYTDTQYF,TGTGCCATCAGTGAGTCGGGGGGGCGATACACAGATACGCAGTATTTT,-,16,TRBJ2-3,TRBV10-3,-
CASSVGGGRGTDTQYF,TGTGCCAGCAGCGTAGGGGGTGGCAGGGGCACAGATACGCAGTATTTT,-,16,TRBJ2-3,TRBV9,-
CASSPSTVLTDTQYF,TGTGCCAGCAGCCCCTCGACAGTCCTCACAGATACGCAGTATTTT,-,15,TRBJ2-3,TRBV7-9,-
CSAQGIRGYTF,TGCAGTGCGCAGGGAATACGAGGCTACACCTTC,-,11,TRBJ1-2,TRBV20-1,-
CASRSGQGEGEQFF,TGCGCCAGCAGATCGGGACAGGGCGAAGGTGAGCAGTTCTTC,TRBD1,14,TRBJ2-1,TRBV5-1,-
CASSLQGNTEAFF,TGTGCCAGCAGTTTACAGGGGAACACTGAAGCTTTCTTT,-,13,TRBJ1-1,TRBV6-6,-
CASSRTGALQETQYF,TGTGCCAGCAGCCGTACGGGGGCACTCCAAGAGACCCAGTACTTC,-,15,TRBJ2-5,TRBV5-5,-
CASSNMAGGNEQFF,TGTGCCAGCAGTAACATGGCGGGGGGGAATGAGCAGTTCTTC,TRBD2,14,TRBJ2-1,TRBV6-4,-
CATSTSGGMRNEQFF,TGTGCCACCAGCACTAGCGGGGGGATGAGGAATGAGCAGTTCTTC,TRBD2,15,TRBJ2-1,TRBV15,-
CASSQDGVSGYTF,TGCGCCAGCAGCCAAGACGGAGTTTCGGGCTACACCTTC,-,13,TRBJ1-2,TRBV4-3,-
CASSSAGGAYYEQYF,TGTGCCAGCAGCTCCGCTGGCGGGGCCTACTACGAGCAGTACTTC,-,15,TRBJ2-7,TRBV11-3,-
CASNNVVTGANVLTF,TGTGCCAGCAATAACGTGGTAACCGGGGCCAACGTCCTGACTTTC,-,15,TRBJ2-6,TRBV6-1,-
CASRGDRGRNEQFF,TGTGCCAGCAGAGGGGACAGGGGCAGAAATGAGCAGTTCTTC,TRBD1,14,TRBJ2-1,TRBV2,-
CAISPSTSETQYF,TGTGCCATCTCCCCGTCCACTAGCGAGACCCAGTACTTC,-,13,TRBJ2-5,TRBV5-4,-
CASSHVQGAGSQHF,TGTGCCAGCAGCCACGTACAGGGGGCGGGGAGCCAGCATTTT,TRBD1,14,TRBJ1-5,TRBV7-2,once
CASSFRQGGSGNTIYF,TGTGCCAGCAGTTTTCGACAGGGTGGCTCTGGAAACACCATATATTTT,TRBD1,16,TRBJ1-3,TRBV6-5,-
CAISEGVGVAEQFF,TGTGCCATCAGCGAAGGTGTCGGGGTCGCGGAGCAGTTCTTC,-,14,TRBJ2-1,TRBV10-3,-
CASSVYGAGGGEQFF,TGTGCCAGCAGCGTTTACGGGGCAGGGGGAGGTGAGCAGTTCTTC,-,15,TRBJ2-1,TRBV9,-
CASNTGQGRFGYTF,TGTGCCAGCAACACCGGACAGGGAAGATTCGGCTACACCTTC,TRBD1,14,TRBJ1-2,TRBV5-8,once
CASSSFSSYNEQFF,TGTGCCAGCAGTTCTTTCTCCTCCTACAATGAGCAGTTCTTC,-,14,TRBJ2-1,TRBV6-5,-
CASSFFSGQGNSPLHF,TGTGCCAGCAGCTTTTTCTCGGGACAGGGAAATTCACCCCTCCACTTT,TRBD1,16,TRBJ1-6,TRBV5-5,few
CASSVMGTGYNEQFF,TGTGCCAGCAGTGTAATGGGGACAGGATACAATGAGCAGTTCTTC,TRBD1,15,TRBJ2-1,TRBV9,-
CASSWPGSLGETQYF,TGTGCCAGCAGCTGGCCGGGATCCCTGGGGGAGACCCAGTACTTC,-,15,TRBJ2-5,TRBV7-9,-
CASGSSAGGTEAFF,TGTGCTAGTGGTTCCTCCGCAGGGGGCACTGAAGCTTTCTTT,TRBD1,14,TRBJ1-1,TRBV12-5,-
CASSLAALSGGVHEQFF,TGCGCCAGCAGCTTGGCGGCCCTTAGCGGGGGTGTCCATGAGCAGTTCTTC,TRBD2,17,TRBJ2-1,TRBV5-1,-
CASSQDPGSNYGYTF,TGCGCCAGCAGCCAAGATCCGGGGAGTAACTATGGCTACACCTTC,-,15,TRBJ1-2,TRBV4-3,-
CATSRGDWTNEQFF,TGTGCCACCAGCAGAGGGGACTGGACTAATGAGCAGTTCTTC,-,14,TRBJ2-1,TRBV15,-
CASSLVGQPQHF,TGTGCCAGCAGCTTAGTAGGACAGCCCCAGCATTTT,-,12,TRBJ1-5,TRBV7-9,once
CAIRAGNYGDTQYF,TGTGCCATACGGGCGGGGAATTATGGAGATACGCAGTATTTT,-,14,TRBJ2-3,TRBV6-1,-
CASSLTQVVYEQYF,TGTGCCAGCTCGTTGACCCAGGTCGTCTACGAGCAGTACTTC,-,14,TRBJ2-7,TRBV18,-
CASSLADLGTAYNSPLHF,TGTGCCAGCAGCTTAGCGGATCTGGGGACAGCCTATAATTCACCCCTCCACTTT,TRBD1,18,TRBJ1-6,TRBV7-6,once
CAISVTGGRSYEQYF,TGTGCCATCAGTGTGACCGGGGGACGGAGCTACGAGCAGTACTTC,-,15,TRBJ2-7,TRBV10-3,-
CASSLTQTYGYTF,TGTGCCAGCAGCTTAACGCAGACCTATGGCTACACCTTC,-,13,TRBJ1-2,TRBV7-8,-
CASSAWDVKETQYF,TGTGCCAGCAGCGCGTGGGACGTAAAAGAGACCCAGTACTTC,-,14,TRBJ2-5,TRBV7-9,-
CASEGTANTEAFF,TGTGCTAGTGAGGGGACAGCAAACACTGAAGCTTTCTTT,TRBD1,13,TRBJ1-1,TRBV12-5,-
CASSGSGGGDTQYF,TGTGCCAGCAGTGGTAGCGGAGGGGGAGATACGCAGTATTTT,-,14,TRBJ2-3,TRBV9,-
CASSLRGLVYNEQFF,TGTGCCAGCAGCCTACGAGGACTAGTCTACAATGAGCAGTTCTTC,TRBD2,15,TRBJ2-1,TRBV13,-
CASSLKGVETQYF,TGTGCCAGCAGTTTAAAGGGGGTAGAGACCCAGTACTTC,-,13,TRBJ2-5,TRBV27,-
CASAKSDFYGYTF,TGTGCCAGCGCAAAATCGGACTTCTATGGCTACACCTTC,-,13,TRBJ1-2,TRBV9,-
CASSLDISGGVYF,TGTGCCAGCAGCTTAGATATTTCGGGAGGCGTGTACTTC,TRBD2,13,TRBJ2-4,TRBV11-2,-
CASSGQGVYGYTF,TGTGCCAGCAGCGGACAGGGGGTTTACGGCTACACCTTC,TRBD1,13,TRBJ1-2,TRBV7-2,-
CASSYSTRLTEAFF,TGTGCCAGCAGTTACTCGACCCGTTTAACTGAAGCTTTCTTT,-,14,TRBJ1-1,TRBV6-5,-
CASSLGGYSNQPQHF,TGTGCCAGCAGCTTAGGAGGCTATAGCAATCAGCCCCAGCATTTT,-,15,TRBJ1-5,TRBV7-6,once
CASSLGGTGRYTF,TGCGCCAGCAGCTTGGGGGGGACCGGCCGCTACACCTTC,-,13,TRBJ1-2,TRBV5-1,-
CASSPSYSYNSPLHF,TGTGCCAGCTCACCTTCTTACAGCTATAATTCACCCCTCCACTTT,-,15,TRBJ1-6,TRBV18,once
CASSPRSSTDTQYF,TGTGCCAGCTCACCCCGGAGTAGCACAGATACGCAGTATTTT,-,14,TRBJ2-3,TRBV18,-
CASSEGDTDTDTQYF,TGTGCCAGCAGTGAAGGGGACACCGACACAGATACGCAGTATTTT,-,15,TRBJ2-3,TRBV6-1,-
CASSFGASGVVETQYF,TGTGCCAGCAGCTTCGGGGCTAGCGGGGTCGTGGAGACCCAGTACTTC,TRBD2,16,TRBJ2-5,TRBV7-2,-
CASSKRKDYNEQFF,TGTGCCAGCAGCAAACGGAAAGACTACAATGAGCAGTTCTTC,-,14,TRBJ2-1,TRBV21-1,-
CASSQVPDYPISGTDTQYF,TGTGCCAGCAGCCAAGTTCCGGACTACCCGATATCCGGCACAGATACGCAGTATTTT,-,19,TRBJ2-3,TRBV4-2,-
CAIAPGWETRGNEQFF,TGTGCCATCGCCCCGGGGTGGGAGACTCGCGGCAATGAGCAGTTCTTC,-,16,TRBJ2-1,TRBV10-3,-
CASSPGWGGPGNEQFF,TGTGCCAGCAGCCCTGGTTGGGGGGGCCCTGGCAATGAGCAGTTCTTC,-,16,TRBJ2-1,TRBV7-2,-
CASSLWGTNTEAFF,TGTGCCAGCAGCTTGTGGGGGACGAACACTGAAGCTTTCTTT,-,14,TRBJ1-1,TRBV5-6,-
CASSLRTTQETQYF,TGTGCCAGCAGCTTGCGGACAACCCAAGAGACCCAGTACTTC,-,14,TRBJ2-5,TRBV5-4,-